The 15 T cell receptor beta chains below come from one sample, sequenced in a study of blood T cell repertoires in COVID-19. The method was immunoSEQ multiplex PCR; TCRdb's version includes in-frame clones alone and lacks a portion of them. Seen here are 200,000 or so clones, roughly 87% observed once, and the top ten hold around 6.1%. The sample comprised peripheral blood. These receptors were obtained from a middle-aged woman with acute or convalescent COVID-19.

This clone was detected once. The CDR3 is CASSPLTGGGYNEQFF. Written as DNA, the CDR3 is TGTGCCAGCAGCCCCCTCACGGGGGGGGGTTACAATGAGCAGTTCTTC. The V call is TRBV11-3, the J call TRBJ2-1; 8 positions match TRBD2. The junction had 10 bases not matched to a gene; V was cut back by 5 bases and J by 4 bases. The CDR3 is made up of 16 amino acids. In germline, CDR1 is SGHNT, CDR2 YENEEA.

The gene calls are TRBV13 and TRBJ2-5; 14 nucleotides match TRBD2. V shed 5 bases, J shed 0 bases, and the junction held 8 bases outside the gene matches. The V gene's germline CDR1 is PRHDT and CDR2 FYEKMQ (reference sequence). The CDR3 has 18 residues. The CDR3 bases are TGTGCCAGCAGCCCAAGACTAGCGGGAGGGGGGTACCAAGAGACCCAGTACTTC. The encoded protein is CASSPRLAGGGYQETQYF.

V is TRBV5-1 and J is TRBJ1-2; TRBD1 matches 10 bases. Germline values: CDR1 SGHRS, CDR2 YFSETQ. After removal of 4 bases from V and 8 bases from J, the junction contained 11 bases not matched to a gene. This CDR3 has 15 amino acids. This CDR3 is CASSTGDRGRGGYTF. CDR3 coding DNA: TGCGCCAGCAGCACGGGGGACAGGGGAAGGGGCGGCTACACCTTC.

The V gene is TRBV7-8, the J gene TRBJ2-5, with 12 bases identical to TRBD2. This CDR3 comprises 16 residues. In germline, CDR1 is SGHVS, CDR2 FQNEAQ. The J segment lost 2 bases and the V segment lost 4 bases, leaving 5 bases of the junction unmatched. CDR3 DNA: TGTGCCAGCAGCTCCAGACTAGCGGGGGTGCAAGAGACCCAGTACTTC. It is translated as CASSSRLAGVQETQYF.

There are a few counts of this clone. The chain employs TRBV5-4 and TRBJ1-6; 8 bases match TRBD1. CDR3 size: 13 residues. The V gene's germline CDR1 is SGHNT and CDR2 YYREEE (reference sequence). Trimming cost V 0 bases and J 11 bases; bases outside gene matches: 1. The CDR3 protein is CASSLGDRTPLHF. The CDR3 bases are TGTGCCAGCAGCTTGGGGGACAGGACACCCCTCCACTTT.

The gene calls are TRBV29-1 and TRBJ2-1, with 11 bases fitting TRBD1. CDR1 and CDR2 (germline): SQVTM, ANQGSEA. V shed 6 bases and J 7 bases; nucleotides not matched to a gene: 11. The CDR3 contains 15 residues. The CDR3 bases are TGCAGCGTCGAAACTCACCGGGACAGGGGGAATGAGCAGTTCTTC. Translation gives CSVETHRDRGNEQFF.

V and J are TRBV28 and TRBJ2-7, with TRBD2 identical over 16 bases. The CDR3 has 20 amino acids. Germline V CDR1 and CDR2: MDHEN, SYDVKM. V gave up 3 bases and J gave up 1 base; unmatched junction bases: 12. The CDR3 loop is CASSLIGTSGRGARSYEQYF. Here the CDR3 DNA reads TGTGCCAGCAGTTTGATCGGGACTAGCGGGAGGGGCGCGCGGTCCTACGAGCAGTACTTC.

V gene TRBV7-2 combines with J gene TRBJ1-2; TRBD1 aligns across 8 bases. V lost 5 bases and J lost 3; bases outside the gene matches: 5. CDR3 length: 14 residues. CDR1 SGHTA and CDR2 FQGNSA come from the germline V gene. CDR3 nucleotides: TGTGCCAGCAGCGTACCGGGACAGGACTATGGCTACACCTTC. This translates into CASSVPGQDYGYTF.

The rearrangement uses TRBV6-6 and TRBJ2-2, with D hard to call. CDR3 length: 12 amino acids. The germline gives CDR1 MNHNY, CDR2 SVGAGI (reference sequence). Trimming removed 5 bases from V and 6 bases from J, with 7 bases in between. The CDR3 sequence: CASSRVSGELFF. The CDR3 DNA reads as TGTGCCAGCAGTAGAGTCTCCGGGGAGCTGTTTTTT.

J is TRBJ2-1 and V is TRBV9, with a weak D call TRBD1 (6 bases). The V and J ends lost 1 base and 9 bases respectively, with 17 bases between them. The CDR3 runs 15 residues. Germline V CDR1 and CDR2: SGDLS, YYNGEE. The CDR3 sequence: CASSVTNTGIREQFF. The DNA of the CDR3 is TGTGCCAGCAGCGTAACAAATACAGGGATCCGTGAGCAGTTCTTC.

The V call is TRBV28, the J call TRBJ2-1, with 7 bases lining up with TRBD2. The trim removed 3 bases at V and 10 bases at J, leaving 12 bases unmatched. The CDR3 sequence is 15 residues long. Looked up from germline, CDR1 is MDHEN and CDR2 is SYDVKM. CDR3: CASSFGSGRALEQFF. The DNA for the CDR3 is TGTGCCAGCAGTTTCGGTAGCGGGCGAGCCCTAGAGCAGTTCTTC.

This chain uses TRBV30 with TRBJ1-5; no reliable D call. The CDR3 covers 14 residues. Between the trimmed V and J ends, which lost 4 bases and 1 base, there was a span of 11 bases. Germline V gene sequence: CDR1 GTSNPN, CDR2 SVGIG (reference sequence). The CDR3 DNA sequence: TGTGCCTGGACTGCGGGGAAAAGCAATCAGCCCCAGCATTTT. Its translation is CAWTAGKSNQPQHF. Complete variable domain (other parts from reference TRBV30 and TRBJ1-5): SQTIHQWPATLVQPVGSPLSLECTVEGTSNPNLYWYRQAAGRGLQLLFYSVGIGQISSEVPQNLSASRPQDRQFILSSKKLLLSDSGFYLCAWTAGKSNQPQHFGDGTRLSIL.

This chain connects TRBV3-1 (or the pseudogene TRBV3-2) to TRBJ2-7, with D possibly TRBD1 on 7 matching bases. Trimming removed 2 bases from V and 2 bases from J, with 19 bases in between. Germline V gene sequence: CDR1 LGHDT, CDR2 YNNKEL (reference sequence). There are 17 residues in the CDR3. CDR3 region: CASSQPPRGVVTYEQYF. The CDR3 nucleotides read TGTGCCAGCAGCCAACCCCCCAGGGGGGTAGTGACCTACGAGCAGTACTTC.

In nucleotides, the CDR3 is TGTGCCAGCAGCTTAGAAACAGGGGCCTACAATGAGCAGTTCTTC. It specifies CASSLETGAYNEQFF. This chain uses TRBV11-2 with TRBJ2-1; TRBD1 agrees at 7 bases. Germline assignment: CDR1 SGHAT and CDR2 FQNNGV. The trim removed 0 bases at V and 2 bases at J, leaving 1 base unmatched. The CDR3 sequence is 15 residues long.

The chain combines TRBV19 with TRBJ2-3; perhaps TRBD2 as D (5 bases). Germline V CDR1 and CDR2: LNHDA, SQIVND (reference sequence). This CDR3 has 16 amino acids. V shed 5 bases and J shed 0 bases, with 15 bases lying between them. CDR3 protein: CASSVGLELSTDTQYF. The CDR3 DNA follows: TGTGCCAGTAGTGTCGGACTCGAACTGAGCACAGATACGCAGTATTTT.